The 27 T cell receptor beta chains presented below share a single source sample, sequenced in a study of metastatic and nonmetastatic thyroid tumors. TCRdb reanalyzed the PCR reads with MiXCR. The sample yields about 92,000 clones, 14% to 15% seen once. Until they underwent thyroid surgery, no patient had received any treatment. The sequenced sample consisted of blood. The receptors were gathered from a female donor with papillary thyroid cancer or a benign thyroid nodule (not recorded which). Some clones in this sample may be carry-over from other donors' samples.

At least ten counts were recorded for this clone. At one end, the junction sequence differs from germline, possibly due to a read error. Other DNA sequences in this sample translate to the same CDR3. The J gene is TRBJ2-4, the V gene TRBV19; 9 nucleotides align to TRBD1. The CDR3 sequence is 14 residues long. Germline CDR1 and CDR2: LNHDA and SQIVND (reference sequence). CDR3 in amino acids: CASSPRDRVDIQYF. For the CDR3, the DNA is TGTGCCAGTAGTCCCCGGGACAGGGTTGACATCCAGTACTTC.

In its sample, this clone was seen many times. At the DNA level, this CDR3 is encoded by other sequences in the same sample as well. The gene calls are TRBV15 and TRBJ2-2, with 7 bases identical to TRBD2. Germline V CDR1 and CDR2: LNHNV, YYDKDF (reference sequence). With V trimmed by 0 bases and J by 1 base, 5 bases remained unmatched. This CDR3 is built from 17 residues. The CDR3 here is CATSRDRASGNTGELFF. The DNA of the CDR3 is TGTGCCACCAGCAGAGATCGGGCTAGCGGGAACACCGGGGAGCTGTTTTTT.

The sample holds many counts of this clone. The chain couples TRBV29-1 to TRBJ2-5; possible D gene TRBD1, 7 bases. With 4 bases removed from V and 5 bases from J, the gap between germline ends came to 26 bases. The CDR3 length is 17 residues. Germline values: CDR1 SQVTM, CDR2 ANQGSEA. The CDR3 DNA reads as TGCAGCGTTGTGCTCCCACGGAGGGCAGGGGGAAGGGAGACCCAGTACTTC. Residues: CSVVLPRRAGGRETQYF.

This clone appeared many times. The chain combines TRBV20-1 with TRBJ1-1, with D possibly TRBD1 on 5 matching bases. Looked up from germline, CDR1 is DFQATT and CDR2 is SNEGSKA (reference sequence). Trimming pared 6 bases from V and 4 bases from J, leaving 12 bases between. CDR3 length: 12 amino acids. CDR3 sequence (DNA): TGCAGTGCGCCGACAGTGGGCACTGAAGCTTTCTTT. Translation gives CSAPTVGTEAFF.

The rearrangement links TRBV6-1 to TRBJ2-1; D might be TRBD2 (6 bases). The germline gives CDR1 MNHNS, CDR2 SASEGT. V lost 3 bases to trimming and J lost 6 bases, with 18 bases between them. The CDR3 extends over 16 amino acids. CDR3 DNA: TGTGCCAGCAGTGATTCCGGGACTTCAAGAGGCAATGAGCAGTTCTTC. This translates into CASSDSGTSRGNEQFF.

About this clone: One end of the junction fails to match germline, which may point to a read error. This chain connects TRBV5-4 to TRBJ1-6; TRBD1 might be the D (5 bases). Germline loops: CDR1 SGHNT, CDR2 YYREEE (reference sequence). The CDR3 covers 16 residues. This chain's CDR3 is CASSRGMSSHNSPLHF. The CDR3 DNA sequence: TGTGCCAGCAGCCGGGGGATGAGCTCCCATAATTCACCCCTCCACTTT.

This clone appeared many times. The V gene is TRBV15, the J gene TRBJ2-1, with D hard to call. The CDR3 totals 12 residues. The V and J ends lost 3 bases and 7 bases respectively, with 7 bases between them. The germline gives CDR1 LNHNV, CDR2 YYDKDF (reference sequence). The CDR3 DNA is TGTGCCACCAGCAGGGGGTTTAATGAGCAGTTCTTC. Translating it yields CATSRGFNEQFF.

Concerning this clone itself: This may be a read error, as it is one base from a much larger clone. The rearrangement uses TRBV5-1 and TRBJ1-1; possible D gene TRBD1, 6 bases. The CDR3 runs 13 residues. Germline lookup yields CDR1 SGHRS and CDR2 YFSETQ. The CDR3 DNA reads as TGCTCCACGGCCCAATGGGGGGGCGCAAAAGCTTTCTTT. This codes for CSTAQWGGAKAFF.

This clone has only a few counts. A much bigger clone sits one base away, suggesting this may be a read error. The chain has TRBV19 and TRBJ1-1; D call uncertain. This CDR3 has 12 residues. Germline CDR1 LNHDA, CDR2 SQIVND (reference sequence). The CDR3 reads CASSGMNTEDFF. CDR3 DNA: TGTGCCAGTAGCGGAATGAACACTGAAGATTTCTTT.

The chain combines TRBV14 with TRBJ1-6; D gene uncertain. The ends were cut back, 2 bases at V and 6 bases at J, with 8 bases in the middle. This CDR3 comprises 14 residues. The V gene's germline CDR1 is SGHDN and CDR2 FVKESK. CDR3 loop: CASSQLQPNSPLHF. The CDR3 DNA reads TGTGCCAGCAGCCAACTACAGCCTAATTCACCCCTCCACTTT.

This clone was observed many times. The J gene is TRBJ2-7, the V gene TRBV5-1; possibly TRBD1 for D (6 bases). The germline CDR1 and CDR2 sequences are SGHRS and YFSETQ. The V end was cut by 0 bases, the J end by 2 bases, with 9 bases between. CDR3 length equals 14 residues. CDR3: CASSLDQGTYEQYF. The CDR3 bases are TGCGCCAGCAGCTTGGATCAGGGGACCTACGAGCAGTACTTC.

This clone was recorded at least ten times. This sample includes further DNA sequences coding for the same CDR3. The V gene is TRBV20-1, the J gene TRBJ2-2; no definite D call. CDR3 length equals 14 residues. Looked up from germline, CDR1 is DFQATT and CDR2 is SNEGSKA (reference sequence). V lost 2 bases and J 1 base, leaving 8 bases between the germline ends. CDR3 residues: CSARPTENTGELFF. The CDR3 DNA is TGCAGTGCTAGACCGACGGAGAACACCGGGGAGCTGTTTTTT.

This clone was recorded at least ten times. The chain has TRBV18 and TRBJ2-2; 7 bases agree with TRBD1. With 3 bases clipped from V and 5 bases from J, the junction kept 9 bases outside the gene matches. CDR1 is KGHSH and CDR2 is LQKENI in the germline V gene. The CDR3 length is 16 residues. CDR3 nucleotide sequence: TGTGCCAGCTCACCTCTACAGGGGACGACTACCGGGGAGCTGTTTTTT. This gives the protein CASSPLQGTTTGELFF.

This clone was counted at least ten times. The chain employs TRBV3-1 and TRBJ2-5; weak D call: TRBD1 (6 bases). Looked up from germline, CDR1 is LGHDT and CDR2 is YNNKEL (reference sequence). Trimming left V 1 base short and J 4 bases short, with 10 bases between. The CDR3 loop spans 14 amino acids. The chain's CDR3 is CASSQGGPGETQYF. The CDR3, as DNA: TGTGCCAGCAGCCAAGGGGGGCCGGGAGAGACCCAGTACTTC.

This clone was counted at least ten times. Sequence at one end of the junction differs from germline and may be a read error. Other DNA sequences in this specimen translate into the identical CDR3. The chain employs TRBV28 and TRBJ2-3; D possibly corresponds to TRBD2 (6 bases). This CDR3 comprises 16 residues. Germline CDR1 MDHEN, CDR2 SYDVKM. The CDR3 reads CASSPFTGRITDTQYF. CDR3 DNA: TGTGCCAGCAGTCCTTTTACGGGGAGGATCACAGATACGCAGTATTTC.

This clone is large in the sample. V usage is TRBV28 and J usage is TRBJ2-1; D not resolved. The CDR3 is made up of 12 amino acids. CDR1 MDHEN and CDR2 SYDVKM come from the germline V gene. Deletions cut 6 bases from V and 6 bases from J, with 9 bases between. The CDR3 region has the DNA TGTGCCAGCAGCCTTGCCAGCAATGAGCAGTTCTTC. Translated, it gives CASSLASNEQFF.

This clone appeared many times. The chain joins TRBV5-1 to TRBJ1-1; D gene ambiguous. The germline V and J ends were trimmed by 4 bases and 3 bases, with 10 bases remaining between them. The CDR3 has 13 amino acids. Germline V CDR1 and CDR2: SGHRS, YFSETQ. The CDR3 reads CASSPRHDTEAFF. As DNA, the CDR3 is TGCGCCAGCAGCCCTCGACACGACACTGAAGCTTTCTTT.

This clone was recorded many times. CDR3 bases: TGTGCCAGCAGCACCCACAGGAGGGACGAGCAGTACTTC. The encoded protein is CASSTHRRDEQYF. V usage is TRBV7-2 and J usage is TRBJ2-7; a possible D gene is TRBD2 (6 bases). Per the germline V gene, CDR1 is SGHTA and CDR2 is FQGNSA. The CDR3 sequence is 13 residues long. V was shortened by 5 bases and J by 5 bases, with 13 bases between the two germline ends.

This clone was recorded a few times. A single base separates this from a much larger clone, so it may be a read error. V usage is TRBV20-1 and J usage is TRBJ1-1; TRBD1 might be the D (6 bases). Germline V CDR1 and CDR2: DFQATT, SNEGSKA (reference sequence). The CDR3 consists of 11 residues. The CDR3 loop reads CSAGGNTEALF. DNA for the CDR3: TGCAGTGCAGGGGGAAACACTGAAGCTCTCTTT.

This clone was seen many times. J is TRBJ2-2 and V is TRBV6-1; no definite D call. The CDR3 loop spans 14 amino acids. The germline V gene has CDR1 MNHNS and CDR2 SASEGT. Trimming took 7 bases from V and 7 from J, leaving 16 bases between them. DNA for the CDR3: TGTGCCAGCACCCCGAAGTGGGGTGGCGGGGAGCTGTTTTTT. This sequence encodes CASTPKWGGGELFF.

This clone was found many times. The chain recombines TRBV11-2 with TRBJ2-7, with TRBD2 as a possible D gene (6 bases). Germline V gene sequence: CDR1 SGHAT, CDR2 FQNNGV. The V end was cut by 1 base, the J end by 2 bases, with 12 bases between. There are 15 residues in the CDR3. CDR3 residues: CASSLGYTGAYEQYF. The CDR3 DNA reads as TGTGCCAGCAGCTTAGGGTATACGGGGGCCTACGAGCAGTACTTC.

This clone was seen a few times. The chain combines TRBV18 with TRBJ2-1; D remains unclear. The V gene's germline CDR1 is KGHSH and CDR2 LQKENI. The CDR3 has 13 amino acids. V dropped 3 bases and J dropped 6 bases, with 9 bases sitting between them. For the CDR3, the DNA is TGTGCCAGCTCACCGGACGGATTCAATGAGCAGTTCTTC. This gives the protein CASSPDGFNEQFF.

This clone was detected a few times. A read error may be the cause here, since a much bigger clone is one base away. Within the sample, other DNA sequences also encode this same CDR3. This chain connects TRBV10-3 to TRBJ1-1; D possibly corresponds to TRBD1 (5 bases). CDR1 ENHRY and CDR2 SYGVKD come from the germline V gene. V lost 6 bases and J 1 base, leaving 12 bases between the germline ends. This CDR3 is 14 amino acids long. The CDR3 spells CAISPRDPNTEAFF. The CDR3 bases are TGTGCCATCAGCCCACGGGACCCGAACACTGAAGCTTTCTTT.

This clone was recorded at least ten times. Other DNA sequences from this sample encode an identical CDR3 as well. The chain has TRBV4-2 and TRBJ1-3; D gene ambiguous. Germline V gene sequence: CDR1 LGHNA, CDR2 YNFKEQ. CDR3 length: 14 amino acids. Trimming removed 1 base from V and 4 bases from J, with 8 bases in between. The DNA of the CDR3 is TGTGCCAGCAGCCAAGTAATGTCGGGAAACACCATATATTTT. Amino acid sequence: CASSQVMSGNTIYF.

The rearrangement links TRBV13 to TRBJ1-4; 9 nucleotides line up with TRBD1. The germline V gene has CDR1 PRHDT and CDR2 FYEKMQ (reference sequence). Losses at the gene ends were 5 bases for V and 5 bases for J; bases not matched to a gene: 6. The CDR3 spans 15 residues. The CDR3 spells CASSPSDRGNEKLFF. CDR3 DNA sequence: TGTGCCAGCAGCCCCTCCGACAGGGGGAATGAAAAACTGTTTTTT.

This clone occurred many times. The V call is TRBV5-6, the J call TRBJ1-2, with D perhaps matching TRBD1 (5 bases). Per germline, CDR1 SGHDT and CDR2 YYEEEE. V lost 4 bases and J 11 bases, leaving 18 bases between the germline ends. The CDR3 extends over 13 amino acids. As DNA, the CDR3 is TGTGCCAGCAGCGGGGGACCCCTCGAGAGTTACACCTTC. This translates into CASSGGPLESYTF. Full variable domain (remainder filled in from reference TRBV5-6 and TRBJ1-2): DAGVTQSPTHLIKTRGQQVTLRCSPKSGHDTVSWYQQALGQGPQFIFQYYEEEERQRGNFPDRFSGHQFPNYSSELNVNALLLGDSALYLCASSGGPLESYTFGSGTRLTVV.

In this sample, this clone turned up many times. The chain joins TRBV20-1 to TRBJ2-7; D not certain. Germline CDR1 reads DFQATT; CDR2 reads SNEGSKA (reference sequence). The CDR3 covers 11 residues. The V end lost 2 bases, the J end lost 6 bases, and 8 bases lay between the germline ends. The CDR3 spells CSARMGFEQYF. CDR3 bases: TGCAGTGCTAGAATGGGTTTCGAGCAGTACTTC.